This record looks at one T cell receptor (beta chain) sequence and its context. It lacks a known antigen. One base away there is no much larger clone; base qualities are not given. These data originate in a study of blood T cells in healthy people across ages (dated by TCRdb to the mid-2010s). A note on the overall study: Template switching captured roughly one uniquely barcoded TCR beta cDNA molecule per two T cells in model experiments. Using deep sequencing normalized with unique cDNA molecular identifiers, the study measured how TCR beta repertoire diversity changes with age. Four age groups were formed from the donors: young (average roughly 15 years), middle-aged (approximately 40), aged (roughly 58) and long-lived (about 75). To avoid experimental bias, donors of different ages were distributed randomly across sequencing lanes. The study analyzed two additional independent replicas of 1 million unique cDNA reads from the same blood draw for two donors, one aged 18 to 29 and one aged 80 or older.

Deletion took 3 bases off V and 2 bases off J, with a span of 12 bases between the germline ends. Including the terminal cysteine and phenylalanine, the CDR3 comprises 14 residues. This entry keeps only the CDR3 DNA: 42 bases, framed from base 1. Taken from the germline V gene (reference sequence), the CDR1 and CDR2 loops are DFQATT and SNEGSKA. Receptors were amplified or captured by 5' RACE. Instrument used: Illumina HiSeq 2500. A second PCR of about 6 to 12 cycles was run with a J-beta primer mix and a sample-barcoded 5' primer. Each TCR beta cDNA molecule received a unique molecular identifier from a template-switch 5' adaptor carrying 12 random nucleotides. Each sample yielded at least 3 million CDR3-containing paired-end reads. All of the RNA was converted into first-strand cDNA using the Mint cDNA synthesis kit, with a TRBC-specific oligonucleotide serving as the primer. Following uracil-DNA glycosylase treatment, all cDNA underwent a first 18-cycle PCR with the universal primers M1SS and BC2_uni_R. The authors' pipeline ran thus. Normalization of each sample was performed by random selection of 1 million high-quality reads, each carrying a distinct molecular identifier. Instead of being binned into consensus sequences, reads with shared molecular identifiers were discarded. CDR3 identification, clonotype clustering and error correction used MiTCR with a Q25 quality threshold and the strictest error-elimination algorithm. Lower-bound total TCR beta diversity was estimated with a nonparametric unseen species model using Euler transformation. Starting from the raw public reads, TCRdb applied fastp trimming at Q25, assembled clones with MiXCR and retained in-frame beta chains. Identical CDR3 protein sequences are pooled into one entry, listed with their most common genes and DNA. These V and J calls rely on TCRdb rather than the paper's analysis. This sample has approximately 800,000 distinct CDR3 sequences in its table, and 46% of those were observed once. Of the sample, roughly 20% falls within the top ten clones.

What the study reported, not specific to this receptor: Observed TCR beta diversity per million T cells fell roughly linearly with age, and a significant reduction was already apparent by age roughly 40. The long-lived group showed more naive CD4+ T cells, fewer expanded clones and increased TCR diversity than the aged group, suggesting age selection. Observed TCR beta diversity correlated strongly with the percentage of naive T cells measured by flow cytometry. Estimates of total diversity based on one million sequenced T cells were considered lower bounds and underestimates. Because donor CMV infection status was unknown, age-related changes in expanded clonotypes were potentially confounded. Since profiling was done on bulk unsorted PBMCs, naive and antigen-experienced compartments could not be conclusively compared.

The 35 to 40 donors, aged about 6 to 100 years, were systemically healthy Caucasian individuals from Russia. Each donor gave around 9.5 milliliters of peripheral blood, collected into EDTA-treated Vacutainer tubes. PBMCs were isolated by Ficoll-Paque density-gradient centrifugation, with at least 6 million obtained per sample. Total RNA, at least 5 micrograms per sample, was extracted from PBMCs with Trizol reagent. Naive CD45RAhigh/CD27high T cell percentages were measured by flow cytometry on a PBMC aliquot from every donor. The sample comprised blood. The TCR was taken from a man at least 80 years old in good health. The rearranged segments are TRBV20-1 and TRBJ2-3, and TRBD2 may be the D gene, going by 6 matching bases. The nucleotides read TGCAGTGCTAGCGGGAGCGGTCCCACAGATACGCAGTATTTT. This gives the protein CSASGSGPTDTQYF.